The 29 T cell receptor beta chains presented below share a single source sample, sequenced in a study of cytomegalovirus exposure and HLA in healthy donors. The primer mix had 60 Vbeta and 13 Jbeta primers. The assay was immunoSEQ multiplex PCR, and TCRdb's table has in-frame clones only and misses some. This table holds approximately 170,000 clones, 65% to 85% found once. Sequencing used PBMCs. The source of these receptors is a boy aged 2 to 10 in good health and CMV-seronegative.

The chain couples TRBV19 to TRBJ2-3; 14 bases map to TRBD2. Trimming removed 11 bases from V and 3 bases from J; junction bases left unmatched: 22. The CDR3 covers 20 residues. Per the germline V gene, CDR1 is LNHDA and CDR2 is SQIVND (reference sequence). CDR3 nucleotide sequence: TGTGCCTCTTCGAGTCCCTCGACTAGCGGGGGGGCAAAGGGAACAGATACGCAGTATTTT. Its protein is CASSSPSTSGGAKGTDTQYF.

The genes are TRBV10-3 and TRBJ2-7; 10 bases agree with TRBD2. The CDR3 spans 13 residues. Trimming cost V 10 bases and J 1 base; bases outside gene matches: 4. Per germline, CDR1 ENHRY and CDR2 SYGVKD. CDR3: CATSGGDSYEQYV. The CDR3 nucleotides read TGTGCCACTAGCGGGGGCGATTCCTACGAGCAGTACGTC.

The V and J genes are TRBV5-4 and TRBJ2-7, with 9 bases lining up with TRBD2. V trimming: 4 bases; J trimming: 4 bases; junction bases outside the gene matches: 12. The CDR3 spans 16 residues. The germline V gene has CDR1 SGHNT and CDR2 YYREEE (reference sequence). CDR3 sequence: CASSPARLAGSYEQYF. The CDR3 DNA is TGTGCCAGCAGCCCCGCTAGGCTAGCGGGATCTTACGAGCAGTACTTC.

This rearrangement joins TRBV27 to TRBJ1-2; D perhaps matches TRBD1 (6 bases). Germline-derived CDR1 and CDR2 are MNHEY and SMNVEV (reference sequence). The CDR3 consists of 15 residues. V was pared by 5 bases and J by 4 bases, with 17 bases between. CDR3 DNA: TGTGCCAGCAGTGCAGCCGGGACACGGGTCTATGGCTACACCTTC. This encodes CASSAAGTRVYGYTF.

Note on this clone: At the DNA level, this CDR3 is encoded by other sequences in the same sample as well. J is TRBJ1-2 and V is TRBV18; a possible D gene is TRBD1 (6 bases). This CDR3 is built from 14 residues. The V and J ends lost 3 bases and 1 base respectively, with 9 bases between them. Germline V gene sequence: CDR1 KGHSH, CDR2 LQKENI. The CDR3 DNA reads TGTGCCAGCTCACCGGGGACACTTAACTATGGCTACACCTTC. This sequence encodes CASSPGTLNYGYTF.

This chain joins TRBV19 and TRBJ1-5; TRBD1 might be the D (6 bases). This CDR3 has 14 residues. Looked up from germline, CDR1 is LNHDA and CDR2 is SQIVND (reference sequence). V was trimmed by 2 bases and J by 4 bases, leaving 9 bases between them. CDR3 nucleotides: TGTGCCAGTAGTATACAGGGGAATAATCAGCCCCAGCATTTT. This translates into CASSIQGNNQPQHF.

V usage is TRBV19 and J usage is TRBJ1-1; D is undetermined. The germline CDR1 and CDR2 sequences are LNHDA and SQIVND (reference sequence). The CDR3 has 14 amino acids. The V gene lost 1 base and the J gene lost 3 bases, with 9 bases spanning the gap. CDR3 residues: CASSIGATYTEAFF. The CDR3 DNA sequence: TGTGCCAGTAGTATAGGAGCGACGTACACTGAAGCTTTCTTT.

The chain employs TRBV4-3 and TRBJ1-5; D gene unclear. This CDR3 is built from 13 residues. V lost 0 bases and J 7 bases, leaving 7 bases between the germline ends. Per the germline V gene, CDR1 is LGHNA and CDR2 is YSLEER. The CDR3 region is CASSQDLSQPQHF. The CDR3 DNA reads as TGCGCCAGCAGCCAAGATCTGTCGCAGCCCCAGCATTTT.

CDR3 DNA sequence: TGTGCCAGCAGTTACTCCCGGGGGGACACTGAAGCTTTCTTT. Its protein is CASSYSRGDTEAFF. The rearrangement uses TRBV6-5 and TRBJ1-1; D is possibly TRBD1 (5 bases). V lost 0 bases, J lost 3 bases, and 8 bases lay in between. Germline V gene data show CDR1 as MNHEY and CDR2 as SVGAGI. This CDR3 comprises 14 residues.

This clone was counted a single time. The gene calls are TRBV6-1 and TRBJ2-1; 10 nucleotides align to TRBD2. The CDR3 length is 19 residues. Germline-derived CDR1 and CDR2 are MNHNS and SASEGT. V lost 0 bases and J lost 8; bases outside the gene matches: 16. CDR3 in amino acids: CASSEAARAGGLRVYEQFF. The CDR3 DNA reads TGTGCCAGCAGTGAAGCCGCCCGAGCGGGGGGGCTTCGCGTCTATGAGCAGTTCTTC.

This chain connects TRBV15 to TRBJ2-7, with 10 bases identical to TRBD2. Trimming at V came to 0 bases and at J to 7 bases, leaving 9 bases not matched to a gene. Germline CDR1 is LNHNV and CDR2 is YYDKDF (reference sequence). This CDR3 has 16 amino acids. CDR3 coding DNA: TGTGCCACCAGCAGAGATCAGCCGCAAGCGGGAGGGGAGCAGTACTTC. Protein product: CATSRDQPQAGGEQYF.

The chain combines TRBV30 with TRBJ2-3; 9 bases map to TRBD1. Trimming removed 0 bases from V and 0 bases from J; junction bases left unmatched: 19. Germline V gene data show CDR1 as GTSNPN and CDR2 as SVGIG (reference sequence). CDR3 size: 21 residues. CDR3 coding DNA: TGTGCCTGGAGTGTACGTCCCCCGGGACAGGGATATACCCCTAGCACAGATACGCAGTATTTT. Translation: CAWSVRPPGQGYTPSTDTQYF.

This chain joins TRBV4-2 and TRBJ1-1; D is unresolved. V was trimmed by 4 bases and J by 0 bases, leaving 3 bases between them. Germline CDR1 is LGHNA and CDR2 is YNFKEQ. The length of the CDR3 is 12 residues. The CDR3 region has the DNA TGTGCCAGCAGCCTAATGAACACTGAAGCTTTCTTT. Its translation is CASSLMNTEAFF.

The chain recombines TRBV6-6 with TRBJ2-5, with TRBD2 matching 10 bases. Trimming cost V 10 bases and J 7 bases; bases outside gene matches: 15. Germline V gives CDR1 MNHNY, CDR2 SVGAGI (reference sequence). The length of the CDR3 is 15 residues. The DNA of the CDR3 is TGTGCCACCTGTGGGTCTAGCGGGGGCCAGGGGACCCAGTACTTC. Protein: CATCGSSGGQGTQYF.

The rearrangement uses TRBV7-9 and TRBJ2-2; no firm D call. Trimming removed 7 bases from V and 5 bases from J, with 17 bases in between. The CDR3 runs to 15 residues. In germline, CDR1 is SEHNR, CDR2 FQNEAQ (reference sequence). CDR3 coding DNA: TGTGCCAGCACGCCGGAGAATGGAGAGACCGGGGAGCTGTTTTTT. This encodes CASTPENGETGELFF.

This chain uses TRBV7-9 with TRBJ2-1; D uncertain. CDR1 is SEHNR, CDR2 FQNEAQ, per germline (reference sequence). The CDR3 loop spans 16 amino acids. V gave up 5 bases and J gave up 2 bases, with 16 bases separating them. The chain's CDR3 is CASSPSEQNTYNEQFF. CDR3 bases: TGTGCCAGCAGCCCATCGGAGCAGAATACCTACAATGAGCAGTTCTTC. The full variable domain, its missing parts supplied by reference TRBV7-9 and TRBJ2-1, is DTGVSQNPRHKITKRGQNVTFRCDPISEHNRLYWYRQTLGQGPEFLTYFQNEAQLEKSRLLSDRFSAERPKGSFSTLEIQRTEQGDSAMYLCASSPSEQNTYNEQFFGPGTRLTVL.

The J gene is TRBJ2-1, the V gene TRBV7-9; no clear D gene. Trimming stripped 0 bases from V and 9 bases from J, with 9 bases between. Per the germline V gene, CDR1 is SEHNR and CDR2 is FQNEAQ (reference sequence). This CDR3 has 13 residues. This chain's CDR3 is CASSLAETIEQFF. CDR3 nucleotide sequence: TGTGCCAGCAGCTTAGCAGAGACAATTGAGCAGTTCTTC.

V usage is TRBV7-7 and J usage is TRBJ2-5, with a tentative D call TRBD2 (5 bases). The CDR3 spans 14 residues. Germline values: CDR1 SSHAT, CDR2 FNYEAQ (reference sequence). Trimming removed 5 bases from V and 5 bases from J, with 15 bases in between. CDR3 DNA: TGTGCCAGCAGCCCCGACAATAGAGGGGAGACCCAGTACTTC. It is translated as CASSPDNRGETQYF.

In the case of this clone: Other DNA variants within this sample encode the same CDR3. The chain is built from TRBV19 and TRBJ2-7, with a weak D call TRBD1 (6 bases). This CDR3 region has 13 residues. V lost 3 bases, J lost 3 bases, and 9 bases lay in between. CDR1 LNHDA and CDR2 SQIVND come from the germline V gene (reference sequence). The CDR3 nucleotides read TGTGCCAGTAGTATCGGGACACACTACGAGCAGTACTTC. It encodes CASSIGTHYEQYF. The full variable domain, rest sourced from reference TRBV19 and TRBJ2-7, is DGGITQSPKYLFRKEGQNVTLSCEQNLNHDAMYWYRQDPGQGLRLIYYSQIVNDFQKGDIAEGYSVSREKKESFPLTVTSAQKNPTAFYLCASSIGTHYEQYFGPGTRLTVT.

The gene calls are TRBV6-5 and TRBJ2-5; TRBD2 might be the D (6 bases). The CDR3 has 15 amino acids. V dropped 2 bases and J dropped 7 bases, with 17 bases sitting between them. CDR1 and CDR2 from the germline V gene are MNHEY and SVGAGI. This chain's CDR3 is CASSYGGPRGTTQYF. Here the CDR3 DNA reads TGTGCCAGCAGTTACGGAGGGCCAAGGGGAACGACCCAGTACTTC.

The rearrangement joins TRBV28 to TRBJ2-5, with 9 bases lining up with TRBD1. The CDR3 sequence is 13 residues long. In germline, CDR1 is MDHEN, CDR2 SYDVKM. J gave up 3 bases and V 5 bases, and 1 base lay outside the gene matches. CDR3 sequence reads: CASSRTGEETQYF. In DNA, the CDR3 is TGTGCCAGCAGTCGGACAGGGGAAGAGACCCAGTACTTC. Full variable domain (outside the CDR3, taken from reference TRBV28 and TRBJ2-5): DVKVTQSSRYLVKRTGEKVFLECVQDMDHENMFWYRQDPGLGLRLIYFSYDVKMKEKGDIPEGYSVSREKKERFSLILESASTNQTSMYLCASSRTGEETQYFGPGTRLLVL.

This clone has a handful of counts. This chain joins TRBV6-5 and TRBJ2-7; 9 bases align to TRBD2. The CDR3 covers 14 residues. J gave up 2 bases and V 6 bases, and 5 bases lay outside the gene matches. Germline V gene data show CDR1 as MNHEY and CDR2 as SVGAGI. The CDR3 sequence: CASRRTSEPYEQYF. Written as DNA, the CDR3 is TGTGCCAGCAGACGGACTAGCGAACCCTACGAGCAGTACTTC.

The chain combines TRBV7-9 with TRBJ1-2; 10 bases fit TRBD1. The CDR3 contains 13 residues. Germline V gene sequence: CDR1 SEHNR, CDR2 FQNEAQ (reference sequence). The ends lost 6 bases at V and 11 bases at J; junction bases unmatched: 9. CDR3 DNA sequence: TGTGCCAGCAGAAAAGGACAGGGGGTAGCTTACACCTTC. This gives the protein CASRKGQGVAYTF.

This sequence joins TRBV6-5 and TRBJ2-5; the D gene is possibly TRBD1 (6 bases). CDR1 and CDR2 (germline): MNHEY, SVGAGI. CDR3 length equals 13 residues. With 5 bases removed from V and 5 bases from J, the gap between germline ends came to 12 bases. CDR3 coding DNA: TGTGCCAGCAGTAGGACAGTTTTCGAGACCCAGTACTTC. Translation gives CASSRTVFETQYF.

This clone is a singleton in its sample. J is TRBJ2-4 and V is TRBV7-6, with D perhaps matching TRBD1 (8 bases). The V gene lost 0 bases and the J gene lost 0 bases, with 21 bases spanning the gap. The CDR3 sequence is 20 residues long. Germline CDR1 reads SGHVS; CDR2 reads FNYEAQ. The DNA for the CDR3 is TGTGCCAGCAGCTTAGCGCCGCAGGGGGCGCGGGGGTCAGCCAAAAACATTCAGTACTTC. Encoded protein: CASSLAPQGARGSAKNIQYF.

V and J are TRBV9 and TRBJ2-1, with 7 bases identical to TRBD2. Germline-derived CDR1 and CDR2 are SGDLS and YYNGEE. The J segment lost 6 bases and the V segment lost 0 bases, leaving 6 bases of the junction unmatched. The CDR3 is 15 amino acids. In DNA, the CDR3 is TGTGCCAGCAGCGTAGGCGGGAGCGGGCCCAATGAGCAGTTCTTC. Protein sequence: CASSVGGSGPNEQFF.

The chain links TRBV5-4 to TRBJ2-3; weak D call: TRBD1 (7 bases). Germline assignment: CDR1 SGHNT and CDR2 YYREEE (reference sequence). Trimming cost V 0 bases and J 1 base, with 12 bases left between them. This CDR3 has 16 residues. The CDR3 DNA follows: TGTGCCAGCAGCTTGGCAGGGGGGCTGGGCACAGATACGCAGTATTTT. It yields the protein CASSLAGGLGTDTQYF.

V is TRBV6-6 and J is TRBJ2-2, with a weak D call TRBD1 (5 bases). Germline values: CDR1 MNHNY, CDR2 SVGAGI (reference sequence). The CDR3 is 13 residues long. Trimming shortened V by 6 bases and J by 5 bases, and 10 bases separated the two germline ends. Here the CDR3 DNA reads TGTGCCAGCAGGCAGACAGTTACCGGGGAGCTGTTTTTT. It codes for CASRQTVTGELFF.

A single count supports this clone. V and J are TRBV6-1 and TRBJ2-5, with D possibly being TRBD2 (6 bases). V was trimmed by 7 bases and J by 4 bases, leaving 13 bases between them. The CDR3 spans 13 residues. Germline assignment: CDR1 MNHNS and CDR2 SASEGT. In DNA form, the CDR3 reads TGTGCCAGCAAGAGCGGGTGGGGAGAGACCCAGTACTTC. It codes for CASKSGWGETQYF.